The clone carrying this TCR beta chain was detected a few times. Its antigen is unidentified. CDR1 SGHTA and CDR2 FQGTGA come from the germline V gene. J was trimmed by 3 bases and V by 3 bases; bases with no gene match: 1. The CDR3 is 14 residues long. TCRdb redid the calling of the 5' RACE reads with MiXCR, one entry per CDR3 protein. Found here are around 78,000 distinct CDR3 sequences, over 9% of them singletons; the top ten hold more than 7.5%. This sample was taken from a study of early T cells in non-severe SARS-CoV-2 infection. Study at large: Sequencing targeted bulk RNA from unsorted whole blood, leaving chains unpaired. Points from the study as a whole: Clonotype matching in VDJdb favored anti-spike CD8 responses and did not capture private and CD4 specificities.

The specimen was whole blood, collected at baseline. This TCR was recovered from an adult who was a healthcare worker with PCR-confirmed SARS-CoV-2 infection or an uninfected control (not recorded which). The chain has TRBV7-3 and TRBJ2-2; 7 bases line up with TRBD2. The CDR3 sequence is CASSLLADTGELFF. The CDR3 nucleotides read TGTGCCAGCAGCTTGCTAGCGGACACCGGGGAGCTGTTTTTT.